This TCR beta chain was retrieved from a study of T cells in Graves' hyperthyroidism and ophthalmopathy. About the research overall: Peripheral blood was acquired at first diagnosis, ahead of any therapy whatsoever. Findings of the study overall: Patients with ophthalmopathy were separated from those with stable hyperthyroidism by a 13 V-J model.

CDR1 is LNHDA and CDR2 is SQIVND in the germline V gene (reference sequence). Unmatched junction bases numbered 11, after V lost 11 bases and J lost 2 bases. This CDR3 is built from 14 residues. Amplified regions were TCR beta CDR3 sequences from RNA transcripts. During a first-round RT-PCR of the TCR CDR3, the HTBI primer set was used. TCRdb re-called the multiplex PCR reads with MiXCR, one entry per CDR3 protein. The sample lists about 350,000 distinct CDR3 sequences; 11% to 15% were seen once. Graves' hyperthyroidism was deemed stable absent ophthalmopathy progression within 18 months. Based on clinical symptoms, serum thyroxine and TRAb, thyroid ultrasound and orbital computed tomography, diagnoses were reached. Details on this clonotype: What it binds is unknown.

The chain employs TRBV19 and TRBJ2-5; 7 positions agree with TRBD2. This clonotype was sampled from a woman under 40 with Graves' hyperthyroidism. Sequenced sample: blood. DNA of the CDR3: TGTGCCGGACTTGTAACTAGCGTACAAGAGACCCAGTACTTC. It yields the protein CAGLVTSVQETQYF.